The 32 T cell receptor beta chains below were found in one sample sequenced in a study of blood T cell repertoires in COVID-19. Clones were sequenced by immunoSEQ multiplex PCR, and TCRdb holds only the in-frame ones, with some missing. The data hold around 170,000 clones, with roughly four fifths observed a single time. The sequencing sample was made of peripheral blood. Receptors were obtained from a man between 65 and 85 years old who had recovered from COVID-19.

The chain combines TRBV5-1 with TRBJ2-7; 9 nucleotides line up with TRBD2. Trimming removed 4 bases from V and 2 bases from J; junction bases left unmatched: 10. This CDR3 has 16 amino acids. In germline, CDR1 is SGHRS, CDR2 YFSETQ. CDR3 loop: CASSGNPGTSTYEQYF. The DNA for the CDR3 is TGCGCCAGCAGCGGGAACCCCGGGACTAGCACCTACGAGCAGTACTTC.

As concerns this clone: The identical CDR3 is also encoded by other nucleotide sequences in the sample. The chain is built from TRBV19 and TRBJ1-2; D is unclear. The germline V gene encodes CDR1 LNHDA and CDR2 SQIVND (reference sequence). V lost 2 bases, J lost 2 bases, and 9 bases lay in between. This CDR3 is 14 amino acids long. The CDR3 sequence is CASSITGVNYGYTF. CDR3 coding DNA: TGTGCCAGTAGTATAACGGGAGTCAACTATGGCTACACCTTC.

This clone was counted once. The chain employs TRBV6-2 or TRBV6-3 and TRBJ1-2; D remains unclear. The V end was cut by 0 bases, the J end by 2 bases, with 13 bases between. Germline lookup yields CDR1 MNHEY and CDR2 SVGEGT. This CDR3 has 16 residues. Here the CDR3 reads CASSYSANERNYGYTF. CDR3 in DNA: TGTGCCAGCAGTTACTCGGCAAACGAGCGGAACTATGGCTACACCTTC.

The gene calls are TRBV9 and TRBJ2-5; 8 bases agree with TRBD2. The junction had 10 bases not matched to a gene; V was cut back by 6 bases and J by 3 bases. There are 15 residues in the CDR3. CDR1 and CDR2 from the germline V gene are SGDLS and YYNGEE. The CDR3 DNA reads TGTGCCAGCACCCAGAGCGGGAGAAGGGAAGAGACCCAGTACTTC. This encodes CASTQSGRREETQYF.

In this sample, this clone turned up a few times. The CDR3 region is CSASRTGNSPLHF. DNA of the CDR3: TGCAGTGCTAGTAGGACAGGGAATTCACCCCTCCACTTT. The V gene is TRBV20-1, the J gene TRBJ1-6; 8 bases agree with TRBD1. Per germline, CDR1 DFQATT and CDR2 SNEGSKA (reference sequence). The length of the CDR3 is 13 residues. The V gene end was trimmed by 3 bases and the J gene end by 7 bases; junction bases not matched to a gene: 2.

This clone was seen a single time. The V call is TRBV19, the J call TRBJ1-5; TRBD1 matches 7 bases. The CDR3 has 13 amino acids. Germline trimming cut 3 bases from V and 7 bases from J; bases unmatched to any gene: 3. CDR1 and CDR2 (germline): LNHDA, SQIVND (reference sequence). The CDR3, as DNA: TGTGCCAGTAGTATGGGCAGGGGGCAGCCCCAGCATTTT. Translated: CASSMGRGQPQHF.

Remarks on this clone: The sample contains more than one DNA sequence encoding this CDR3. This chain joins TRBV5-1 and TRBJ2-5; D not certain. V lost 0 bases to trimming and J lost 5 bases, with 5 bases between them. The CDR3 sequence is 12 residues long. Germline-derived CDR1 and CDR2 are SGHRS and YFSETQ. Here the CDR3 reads CASSLGAETQYF. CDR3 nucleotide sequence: TGCGCCAGCAGCTTGGGCGCGGAGACCCAGTACTTC.

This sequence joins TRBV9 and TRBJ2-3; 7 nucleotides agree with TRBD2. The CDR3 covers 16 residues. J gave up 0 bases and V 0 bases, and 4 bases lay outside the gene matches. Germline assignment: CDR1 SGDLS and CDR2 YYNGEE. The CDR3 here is CASSVAPGGSTDTQYF. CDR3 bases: TGTGCCAGCAGCGTAGCTCCGGGAGGTAGCACAGATACGCAGTATTTT.

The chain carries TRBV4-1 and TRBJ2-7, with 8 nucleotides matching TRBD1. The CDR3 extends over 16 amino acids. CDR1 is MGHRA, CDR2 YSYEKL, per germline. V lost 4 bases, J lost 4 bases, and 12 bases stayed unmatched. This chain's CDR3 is CASSPRGTGGPYEQYF. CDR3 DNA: TGCGCCAGCAGCCCCCGTGGGACAGGTGGACCTTACGAGCAGTACTTC.

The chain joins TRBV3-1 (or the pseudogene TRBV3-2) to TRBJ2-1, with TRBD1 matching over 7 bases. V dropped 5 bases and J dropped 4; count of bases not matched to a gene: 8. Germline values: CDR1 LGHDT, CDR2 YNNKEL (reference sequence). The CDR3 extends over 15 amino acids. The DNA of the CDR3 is TGTGCCAGCAGCTCGCCGACAGGGCGATACAATGAGCAGTTCTTC. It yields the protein CASSSPTGRYNEQFF.

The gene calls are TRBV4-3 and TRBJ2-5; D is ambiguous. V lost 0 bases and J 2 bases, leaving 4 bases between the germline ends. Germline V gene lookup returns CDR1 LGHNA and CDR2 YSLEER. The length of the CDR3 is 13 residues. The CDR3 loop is CASSQDQQETQYF. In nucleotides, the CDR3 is TGCGCCAGCAGCCAAGATCAGCAAGAGACCCAGTACTTC.

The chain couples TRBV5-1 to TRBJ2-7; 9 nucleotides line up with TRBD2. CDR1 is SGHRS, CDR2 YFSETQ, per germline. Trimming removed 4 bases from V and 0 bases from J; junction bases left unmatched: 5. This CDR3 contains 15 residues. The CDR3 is CASSPGLASSYEQYF. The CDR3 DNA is TGCGCCAGCAGCCCCGGACTAGCGAGCTCCTACGAGCAGTACTTC.

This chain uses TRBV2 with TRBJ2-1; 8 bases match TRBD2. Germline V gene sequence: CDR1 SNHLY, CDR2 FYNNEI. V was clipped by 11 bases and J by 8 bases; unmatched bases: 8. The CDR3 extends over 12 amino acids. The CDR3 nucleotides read TGTGCCCGGGGGGGCGGGGGCTATGAGCAGTTCTTC. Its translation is CARGGGGYEQFF.

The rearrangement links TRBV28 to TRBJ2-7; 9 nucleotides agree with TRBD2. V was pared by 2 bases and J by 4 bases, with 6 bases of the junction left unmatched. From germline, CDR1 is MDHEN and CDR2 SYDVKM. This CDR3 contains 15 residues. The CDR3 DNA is TGTGCCAGCAGTTTAGGGAGCGGGAGGCGTTACGAGCAGTACTTC. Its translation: CASSLGSGRRYEQYF.

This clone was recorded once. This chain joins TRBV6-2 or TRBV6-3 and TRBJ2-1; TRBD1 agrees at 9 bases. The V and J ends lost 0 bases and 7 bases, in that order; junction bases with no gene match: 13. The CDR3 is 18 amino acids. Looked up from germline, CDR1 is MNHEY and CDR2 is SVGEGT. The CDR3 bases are TGTGCCAGCAGTTACTCTACAGGGGGCTTACGACGTCCGAATGAGCAGTTCTTC. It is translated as CASSYSTGGLRRPNEQFF.

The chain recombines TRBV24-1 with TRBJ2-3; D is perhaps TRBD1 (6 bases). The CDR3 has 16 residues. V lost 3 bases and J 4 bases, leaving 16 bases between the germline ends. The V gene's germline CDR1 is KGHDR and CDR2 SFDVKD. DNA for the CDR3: TGTGCCACCAGTGATCCACCGGACAGTCCCCCAGATACGCAGTATTTT. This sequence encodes CATSDPPDSPPDTQYF.

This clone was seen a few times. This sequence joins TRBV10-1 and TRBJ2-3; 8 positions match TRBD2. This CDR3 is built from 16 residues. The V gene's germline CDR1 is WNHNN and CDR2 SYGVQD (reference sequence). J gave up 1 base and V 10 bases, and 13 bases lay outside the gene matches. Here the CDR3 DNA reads TGCGCCACCGGATCCGGAGCGCGGGAGGGCACAGATACGCAGTATTTT. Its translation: CATGSGAREGTDTQYF.

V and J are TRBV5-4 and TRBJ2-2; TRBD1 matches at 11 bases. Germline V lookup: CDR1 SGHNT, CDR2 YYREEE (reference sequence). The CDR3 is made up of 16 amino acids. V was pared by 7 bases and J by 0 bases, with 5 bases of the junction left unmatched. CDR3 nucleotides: TGTGCCAGCGTCGGGGGACAGGGGGCGAACACCGGGGAGCTGTTTTTT. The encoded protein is CASVGGQGANTGELFF.

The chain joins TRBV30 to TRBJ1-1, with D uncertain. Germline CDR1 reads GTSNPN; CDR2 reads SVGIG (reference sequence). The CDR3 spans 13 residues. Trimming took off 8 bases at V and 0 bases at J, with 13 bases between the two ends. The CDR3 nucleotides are TGTGCCGGCGGTACGCAACTGAACACTGAAGCTTTCTTT. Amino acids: CAGGTQLNTEAFF.

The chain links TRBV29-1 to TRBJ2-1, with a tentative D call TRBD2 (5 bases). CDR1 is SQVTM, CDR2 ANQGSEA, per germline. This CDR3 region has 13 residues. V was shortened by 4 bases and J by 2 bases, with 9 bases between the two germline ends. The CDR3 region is CSVGGLTYNEQFF. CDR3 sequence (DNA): TGCAGCGTTGGCGGGCTCACCTACAATGAGCAGTTCTTC.

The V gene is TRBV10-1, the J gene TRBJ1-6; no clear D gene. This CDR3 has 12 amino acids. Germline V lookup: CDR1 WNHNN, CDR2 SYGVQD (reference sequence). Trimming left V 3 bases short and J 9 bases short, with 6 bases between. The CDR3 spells CASSDHGSPLHF. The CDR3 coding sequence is TGCGCCAGCAGTGACCACGGTTCACCCCTCCACTTT.

The CDR3 bases are TGTGCCAGCAGCCAATCCCCGCCTAGCGGGGGACTGCCGTACAATGAGCAGTTCTTC. This encodes CASSQSPPSGGLPYNEQFF. The chain uses TRBV3-1 (or the pseudogene TRBV3-2) and TRBJ2-1; 10 bases map to TRBD2. V lost 2 bases, J lost 4 bases, and 14 bases stayed unmatched. Germline lookup yields CDR1 LGHDT and CDR2 YNNKEL (reference sequence). The CDR3 is made up of 19 amino acids.

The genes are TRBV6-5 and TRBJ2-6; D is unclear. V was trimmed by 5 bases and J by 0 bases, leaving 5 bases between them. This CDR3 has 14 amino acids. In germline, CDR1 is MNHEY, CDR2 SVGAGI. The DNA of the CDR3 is TGTGCCAGCAGTAATCTCTCTGGGGCCAACGTCCTGACTTTC. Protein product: CASSNLSGANVLTF.

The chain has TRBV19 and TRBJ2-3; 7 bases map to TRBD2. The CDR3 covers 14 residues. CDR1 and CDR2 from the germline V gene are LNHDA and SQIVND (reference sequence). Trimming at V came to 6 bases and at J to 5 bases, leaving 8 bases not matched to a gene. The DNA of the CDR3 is TGTGCCAGTAGCCTCGGACTAGTTGAAGATACGCAGTATTTT. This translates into CASSLGLVEDTQYF.

The CDR3 spells CASSSIMTSRETQYF. CDR3 DNA sequence: TGTGCCAGCAGCTCGATCATGACTAGCAGAGAGACCCAGTACTTC. V and J are TRBV5-8 and TRBJ2-5, with TRBD2 matching 7 bases. This CDR3 spans 15 amino acids. Germline lookup yields CDR1 SGHTS and CDR2 YDEGEE. Trimming at V came to 3 bases and at J to 4 bases, leaving 9 bases not matched to a gene.

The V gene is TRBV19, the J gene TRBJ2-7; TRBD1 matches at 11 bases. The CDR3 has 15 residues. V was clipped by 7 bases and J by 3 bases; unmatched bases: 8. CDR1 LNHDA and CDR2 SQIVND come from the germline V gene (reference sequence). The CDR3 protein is CASTNSGQGGYEQYF. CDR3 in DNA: TGTGCCAGTACCAACTCGGGACAGGGGGGCTACGAGCAGTACTTC.

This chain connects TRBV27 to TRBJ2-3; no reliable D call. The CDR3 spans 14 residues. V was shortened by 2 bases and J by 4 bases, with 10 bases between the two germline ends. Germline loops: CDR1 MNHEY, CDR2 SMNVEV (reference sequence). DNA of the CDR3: TGTGCCAGCAGTTTAGTGTTGTCAGCAGATACGCAGTATTTT. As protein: CASSLVLSADTQYF.

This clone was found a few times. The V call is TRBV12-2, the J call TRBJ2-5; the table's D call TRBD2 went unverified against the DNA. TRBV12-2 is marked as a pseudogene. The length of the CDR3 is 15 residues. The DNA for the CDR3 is TGTGCAAGTCGCTTAAGGCTAGCGGGAGTGGAGACCCAGTACTTC. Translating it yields CASRLRLAGVETQYF.

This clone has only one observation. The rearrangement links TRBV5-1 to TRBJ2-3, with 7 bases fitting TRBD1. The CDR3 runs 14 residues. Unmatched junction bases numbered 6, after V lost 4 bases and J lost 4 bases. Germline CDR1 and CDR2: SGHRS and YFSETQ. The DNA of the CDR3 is TGCGCCAGCAGCCAACAGGGGACCCCAGATACGCAGTATTTT. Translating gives CASSQQGTPDTQYF.

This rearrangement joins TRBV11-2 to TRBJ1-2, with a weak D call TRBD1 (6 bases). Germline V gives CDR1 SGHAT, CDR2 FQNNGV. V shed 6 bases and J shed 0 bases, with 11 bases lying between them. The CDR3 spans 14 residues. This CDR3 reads CASSVAGANYGYTF. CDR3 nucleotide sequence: TGTGCCAGCAGTGTTGCAGGGGCTAACTATGGCTACACCTTC.

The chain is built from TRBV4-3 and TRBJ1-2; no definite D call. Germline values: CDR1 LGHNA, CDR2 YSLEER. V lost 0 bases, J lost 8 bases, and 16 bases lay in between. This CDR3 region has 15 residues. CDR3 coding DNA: TGCGCCAGCAGCCAAGATGCACAGCCCGCGGGAGGCTACACCTTC. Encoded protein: CASSQDAQPAGGYTF.

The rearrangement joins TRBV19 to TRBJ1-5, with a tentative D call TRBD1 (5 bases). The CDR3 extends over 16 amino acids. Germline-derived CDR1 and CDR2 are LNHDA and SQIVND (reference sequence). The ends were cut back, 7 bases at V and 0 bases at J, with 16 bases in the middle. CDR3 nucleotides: TGTGCCAGTACCCCGGGGGGGTTTAATAGCAATCAGCCCCAGCATTTT. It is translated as CASTPGGFNSNQPQHF.